This record looks at one T cell receptor (beta chain) sequence and its context. The data were obtained in a study of Ad26.COV2.S vaccination and SARS-CoV-2 variants. Overall study: Once or twice, 56 days apart, Ad26.COV2.S was delivered intramuscularly.

The germline V gene encodes CDR1 LGHDT and CDR2 YNNKEL (reference sequence). The ends lost 6 bases at V and 9 bases at J; junction bases unmatched: 10. This CDR3 is 15 amino acids long. Profiled with immunoSEQ multiplex PCR; TCRdb holds only in-frame clones, not every one. Of 350,000 to 450,000 clones listed, about 90% were seen once; the top ten hold about 1.6%. Treatment reported: approximately 18 received Ad26.COV2.S at low or high dose, single or two shots; roughly 5 received placebo; per-sample allocation not given. The investigators took samples on day 63 after the first vaccine or placebo injection. An Ad26 vector expressing Wuhan-strain SARS-CoV-2 spike constituted the vaccine.

J is TRBJ2-1 and V is TRBV3-1 (or the pseudogene TRBV3-2), with TRBD2 identical over 11 bases. This TCR was sampled from a person aged 18-65 years who received the Ad26.COV2.S COVID-19 vaccine or a placebo. This specimen was peripheral blood, taken in a trial of Ad26.COV2.S vaccine versus placebo. The DNA of the CDR3 is TGTGCCAGCAGACTTAGCGGGGGGGCGTCGCTTGAGCAGTTCTTC. Protein: CASRLSGGASLEQFF.